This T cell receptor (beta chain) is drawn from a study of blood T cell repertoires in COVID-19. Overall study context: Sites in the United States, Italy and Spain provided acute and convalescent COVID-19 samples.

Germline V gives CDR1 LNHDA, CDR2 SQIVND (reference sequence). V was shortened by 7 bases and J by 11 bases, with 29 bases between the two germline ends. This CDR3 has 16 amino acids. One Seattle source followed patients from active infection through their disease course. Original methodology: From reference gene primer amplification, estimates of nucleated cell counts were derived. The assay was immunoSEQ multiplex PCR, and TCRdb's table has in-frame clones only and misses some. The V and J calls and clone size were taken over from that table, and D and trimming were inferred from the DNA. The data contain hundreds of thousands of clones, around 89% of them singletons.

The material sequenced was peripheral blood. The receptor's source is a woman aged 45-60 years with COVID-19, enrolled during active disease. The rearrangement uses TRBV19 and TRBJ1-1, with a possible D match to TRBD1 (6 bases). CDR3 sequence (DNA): TGTGCCAGTAACGAGGGATTGGGGGCTTCTGGCTTTCGGGCTTTCTTT. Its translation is CASNEGLGASGFRAFF. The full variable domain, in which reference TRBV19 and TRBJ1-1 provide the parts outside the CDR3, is DGGITQSPKYLFRKEGQNVTLSCEQNLNHDAMYWYRQDPGQGLRLIYYSQIVNDFQKGDIAEGYSVSREKKESFPLTVTSAQKNPTAFYLCASNEGLGASGFRAFFGQGTRLTVV.